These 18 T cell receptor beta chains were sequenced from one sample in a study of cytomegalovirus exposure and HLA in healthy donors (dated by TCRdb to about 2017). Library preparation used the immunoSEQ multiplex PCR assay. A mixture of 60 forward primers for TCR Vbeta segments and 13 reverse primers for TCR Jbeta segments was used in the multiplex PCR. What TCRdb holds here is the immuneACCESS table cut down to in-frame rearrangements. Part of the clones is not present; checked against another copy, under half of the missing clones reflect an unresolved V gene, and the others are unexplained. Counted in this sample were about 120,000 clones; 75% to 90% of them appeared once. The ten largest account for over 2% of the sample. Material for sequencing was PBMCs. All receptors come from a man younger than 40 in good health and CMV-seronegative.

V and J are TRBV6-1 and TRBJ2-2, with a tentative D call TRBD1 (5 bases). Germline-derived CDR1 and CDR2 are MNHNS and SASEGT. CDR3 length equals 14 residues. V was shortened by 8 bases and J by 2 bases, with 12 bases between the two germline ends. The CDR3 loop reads CASRRVLNTGELFF. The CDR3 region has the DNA TGTGCCAGCCGCAGGGTTTTAAACACCGGGGAGCTGTTTTTT.

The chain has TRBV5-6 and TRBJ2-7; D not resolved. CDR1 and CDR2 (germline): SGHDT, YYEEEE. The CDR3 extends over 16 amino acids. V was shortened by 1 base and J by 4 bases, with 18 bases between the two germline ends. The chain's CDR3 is CASSLFSGDLFYEQYF. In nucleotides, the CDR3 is TGTGCCAGCAGCTTGTTTTCCGGAGACTTATTTTACGAGCAGTACTTC.

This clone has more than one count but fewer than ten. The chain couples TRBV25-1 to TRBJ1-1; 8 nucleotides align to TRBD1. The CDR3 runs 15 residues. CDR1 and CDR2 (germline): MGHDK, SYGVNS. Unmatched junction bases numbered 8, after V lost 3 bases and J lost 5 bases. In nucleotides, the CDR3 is TGTGCCAGCAGTGACATCGACAGGGGCGGGACTGAAGCTTTCTTT. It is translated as CASSDIDRGGTEAFF.

This CDR3 is CASSPPGGGKTQYF. CDR3 nucleotides: TGTGCCAGCAGTCCCCCGGGAGGGGGAAAGACCCAGTACTTC. This chain connects TRBV28 to TRBJ2-5; 8 nucleotides align to TRBD2. Germline loops: CDR1 MDHEN, CDR2 SYDVKM. The CDR3 is made up of 14 amino acids. V lost 5 bases and J lost 6; bases outside the gene matches: 8.

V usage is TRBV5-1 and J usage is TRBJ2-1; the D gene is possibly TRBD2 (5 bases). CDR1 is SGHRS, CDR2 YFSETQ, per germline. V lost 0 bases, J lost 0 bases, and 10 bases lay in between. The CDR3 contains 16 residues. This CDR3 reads CASSLGGNPSYNEQFF. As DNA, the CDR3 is TGCGCCAGCAGCTTGGGAGGGAACCCCTCCTACAATGAGCAGTTCTTC.

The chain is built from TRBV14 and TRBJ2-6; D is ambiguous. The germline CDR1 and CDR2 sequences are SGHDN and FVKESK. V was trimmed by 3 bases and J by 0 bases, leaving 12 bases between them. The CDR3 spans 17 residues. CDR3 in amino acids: CASSQIYGASGANVLTF. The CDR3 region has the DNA TGTGCCAGCAGCCAGATTTACGGAGCCTCTGGGGCCAACGTCCTGACTTTC.

CDR3 nucleotides: TGTGCCTGCACCCAGGCTAACTATGGCTACACCTTC. It encodes CACTQANYGYTF. The J gene is TRBJ1-2, the V gene TRBV6-6; D is unclear. Germline values: CDR1 MNHNY, CDR2 SVGAGI (reference sequence). Trimming took off 11 bases at V and 0 bases at J, with 10 bases between the two ends. CDR3 length: 12 residues.

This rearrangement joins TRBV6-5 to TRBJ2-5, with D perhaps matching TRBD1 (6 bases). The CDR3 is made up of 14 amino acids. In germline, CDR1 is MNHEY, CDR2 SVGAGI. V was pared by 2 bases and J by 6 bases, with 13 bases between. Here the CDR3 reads CASSYTGPWKTQYF. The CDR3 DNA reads TGTGCCAGCAGTTACACAGGGCCGTGGAAGACCCAGTACTTC.

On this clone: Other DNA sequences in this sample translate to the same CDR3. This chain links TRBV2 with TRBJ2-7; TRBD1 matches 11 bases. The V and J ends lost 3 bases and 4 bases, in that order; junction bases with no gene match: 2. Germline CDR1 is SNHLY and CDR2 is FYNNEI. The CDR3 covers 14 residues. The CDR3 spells CASSEGDRGYEQYF. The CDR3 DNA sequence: TGTGCCAGCAGTGAGGGGGACAGGGGGTACGAGCAGTACTTC.

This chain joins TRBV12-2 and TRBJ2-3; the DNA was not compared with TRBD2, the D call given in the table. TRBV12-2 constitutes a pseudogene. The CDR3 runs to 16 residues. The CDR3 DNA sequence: TGTGCAAGTCGCTCCCCCGGGACTTCAAGCACAGATACGCAGTATTTT. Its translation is CASRSPGTSSTDTQYF.

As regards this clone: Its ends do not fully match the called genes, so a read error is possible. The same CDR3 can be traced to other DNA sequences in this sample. Here the CDR3 reads CATSKWDGAGFGNTIYF. CDR3 sequence (DNA): TGCGCCACCAGCAAATGGGACGGTGCGGGGTTTGGAAACACCATATATTTT. The chain couples TRBV15 to TRBJ1-3, with a tentative D call TRBD1 (5 bases). The CDR3 is made up of 17 amino acids. Germline CDR1 LNHNV, CDR2 YYDKDF (reference sequence).

CDR3 loop: CASSITDSRASYEQYF. Written as DNA, the CDR3 is TGTGCCAGTAGTATAACCGACAGTAGGGCCTCCTACGAGCAGTACTTC. This rearrangement joins TRBV19 to TRBJ2-7; maybe TRBD1 (5 bases). CDR3 length: 16 residues. Per the germline V gene, CDR1 is LNHDA and CDR2 is SQIVND (reference sequence). With 2 bases removed from V and 0 bases from J, the gap between germline ends came to 14 bases.

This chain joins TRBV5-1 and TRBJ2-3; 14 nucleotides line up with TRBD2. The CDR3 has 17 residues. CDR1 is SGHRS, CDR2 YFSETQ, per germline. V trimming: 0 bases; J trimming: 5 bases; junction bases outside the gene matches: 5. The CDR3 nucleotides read TGCGCCAGCAGCTTGGGACTAGCGGGGGGGCCTGTAGATACGCAGTATTTT. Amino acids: CASSLGLAGGPVDTQYF.

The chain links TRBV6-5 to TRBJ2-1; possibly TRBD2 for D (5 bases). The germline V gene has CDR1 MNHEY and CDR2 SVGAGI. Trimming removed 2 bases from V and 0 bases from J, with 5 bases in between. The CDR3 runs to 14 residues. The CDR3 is CASSYEGSYNEQFF. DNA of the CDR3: TGTGCCAGCAGTTACGAGGGCTCCTACAATGAGCAGTTCTTC.

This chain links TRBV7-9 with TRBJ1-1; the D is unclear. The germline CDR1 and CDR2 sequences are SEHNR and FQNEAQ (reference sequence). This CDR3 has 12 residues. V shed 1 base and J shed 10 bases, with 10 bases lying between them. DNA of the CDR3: TGTGCCAGCAGCTTAGTCTCACCGGGAGCTTTCTTT. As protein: CASSLVSPGAFF.

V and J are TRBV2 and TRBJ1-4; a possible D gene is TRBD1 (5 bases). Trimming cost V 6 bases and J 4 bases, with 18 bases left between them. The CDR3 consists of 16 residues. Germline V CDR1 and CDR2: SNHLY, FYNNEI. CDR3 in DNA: TGTGCCAGCAGACCCCCGACGGGGGGAGATAATGAAAAACTGTTTTTT. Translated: CASRPPTGGDNEKLFF.

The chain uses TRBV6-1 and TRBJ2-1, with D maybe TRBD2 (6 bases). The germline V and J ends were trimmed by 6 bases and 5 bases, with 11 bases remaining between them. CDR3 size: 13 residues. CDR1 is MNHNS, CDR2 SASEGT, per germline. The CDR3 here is CASSRDSNNEQFF. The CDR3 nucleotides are TGTGCCAGCAGCAGGGACTCGAACAATGAGCAGTTCTTC.

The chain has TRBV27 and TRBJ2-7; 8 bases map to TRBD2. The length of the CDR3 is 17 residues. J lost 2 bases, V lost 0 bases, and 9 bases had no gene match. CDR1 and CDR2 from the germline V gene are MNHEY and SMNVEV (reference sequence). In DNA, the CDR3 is TGTGCCAGCAGTTTATCTACGGAATCCGGGGGGGCCTACGAGCAGTACTTC. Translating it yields CASSLSTESGGAYEQYF.